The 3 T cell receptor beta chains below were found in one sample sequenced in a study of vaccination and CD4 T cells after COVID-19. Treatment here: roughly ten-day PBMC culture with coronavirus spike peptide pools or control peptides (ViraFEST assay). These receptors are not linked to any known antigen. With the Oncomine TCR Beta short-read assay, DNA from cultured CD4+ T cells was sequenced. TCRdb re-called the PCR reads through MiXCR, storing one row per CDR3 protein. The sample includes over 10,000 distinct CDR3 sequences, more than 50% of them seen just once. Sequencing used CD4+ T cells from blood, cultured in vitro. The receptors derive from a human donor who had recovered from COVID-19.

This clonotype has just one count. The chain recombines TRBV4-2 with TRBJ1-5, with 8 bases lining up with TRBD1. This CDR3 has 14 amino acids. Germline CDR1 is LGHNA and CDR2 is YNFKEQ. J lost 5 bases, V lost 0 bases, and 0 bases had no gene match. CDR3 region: CASSQEQGDQPQHF. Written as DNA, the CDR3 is TGTGCCAGCAGCCAAGAACAGGGGGATCAGCCCCAGCATTTT.

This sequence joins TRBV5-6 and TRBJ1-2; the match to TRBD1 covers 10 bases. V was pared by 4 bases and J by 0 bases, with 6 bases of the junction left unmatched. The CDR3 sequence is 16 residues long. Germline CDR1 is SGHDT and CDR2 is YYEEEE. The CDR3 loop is CASSRLDRGANYGYTF. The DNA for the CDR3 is TGTGCCAGCAGCCGCCTGGACAGGGGGGCTAACTATGGCTACACCTTC. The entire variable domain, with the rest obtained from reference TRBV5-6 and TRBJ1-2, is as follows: DAGVTQSPTHLIKTRGQQVTLRCSPKSGHDTVSWYQQALGQGPQFIFQYYEEEERQRGNFPDRFSGHQFPNYSSELNVNALLLGDSALYLCASSRLDRGANYGYTFGSGTRLTVV.

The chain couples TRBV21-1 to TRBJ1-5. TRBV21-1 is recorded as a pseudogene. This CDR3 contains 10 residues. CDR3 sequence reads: CASSKGPQHF. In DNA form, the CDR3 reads TGTGCCAGCAGCAAAGGCCCCCAGCATTTT.